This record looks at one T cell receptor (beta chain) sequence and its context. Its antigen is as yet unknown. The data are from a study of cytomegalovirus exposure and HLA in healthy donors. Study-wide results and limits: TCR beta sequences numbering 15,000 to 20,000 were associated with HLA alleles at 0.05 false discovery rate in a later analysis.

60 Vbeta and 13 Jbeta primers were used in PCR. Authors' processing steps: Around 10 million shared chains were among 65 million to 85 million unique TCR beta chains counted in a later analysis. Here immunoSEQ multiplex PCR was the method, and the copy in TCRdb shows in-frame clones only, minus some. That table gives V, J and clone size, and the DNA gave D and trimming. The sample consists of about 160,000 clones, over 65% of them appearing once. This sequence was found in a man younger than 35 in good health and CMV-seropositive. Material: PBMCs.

The CDR3 sequence is CATSRAGGSYNEQFF. CDR3 in DNA: TGTGCCACCAGCAGGGCGGGGGGCTCCTACAATGAGCAGTTCTTC. The chain is built from TRBV15 and TRBJ2-1; 8 bases fit TRBD2. CDR3 length: 15 amino acids. V dropped 3 bases and J dropped 0; count of bases not matched to a gene: 1. Germline V gene sequence: CDR1 LNHNV, CDR2 YYDKDF (reference sequence).